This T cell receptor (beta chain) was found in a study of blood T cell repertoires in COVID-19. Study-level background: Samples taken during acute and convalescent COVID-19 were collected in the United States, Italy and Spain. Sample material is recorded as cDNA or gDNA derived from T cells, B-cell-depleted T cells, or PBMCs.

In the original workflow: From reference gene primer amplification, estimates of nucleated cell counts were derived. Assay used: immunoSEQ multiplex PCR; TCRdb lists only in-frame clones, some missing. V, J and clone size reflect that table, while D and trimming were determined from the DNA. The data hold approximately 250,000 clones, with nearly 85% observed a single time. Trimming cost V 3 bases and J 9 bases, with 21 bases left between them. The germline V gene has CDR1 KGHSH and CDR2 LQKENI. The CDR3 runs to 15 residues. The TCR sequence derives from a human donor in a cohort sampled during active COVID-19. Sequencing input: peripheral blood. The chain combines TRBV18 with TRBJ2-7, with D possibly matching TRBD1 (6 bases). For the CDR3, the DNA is TGTGCCAGCTCACCGGGACACCATAAGCCCCAGGGGCAGTACTTC. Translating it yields CASSPGHHKPQGQYF.